This TCR beta chain was retrieved from a study of blood T cell repertoires in COVID-19. In the study overall: The cDNA or gDNA used as material had been derived from T cells, B-cell-depleted T cells, or PBMCs.

TCRdb's copy holds only in-frame clones and misses some; the assay was immunoSEQ multiplex PCR. Of some 460,000 clones listed, 75% to 90% are singletons. Germline CDR1 and CDR2: SGHRS and YFSETQ. CDR3 size: 13 residues. With 8 bases clipped from V and 5 bases from J, the junction kept 8 bases outside the gene matches. The J gene is TRBJ1-1, the V gene TRBV5-1; 8 bases are shared with TRBD1. The sequenced sample was peripheral blood. This sequence was found in a woman aged 25-40 years with acute or convalescent COVID-19. The DNA for the CDR3 is TGCGCCAGTCGACAGGGGATCGGGACTGAAGCTTTCTTT. It yields the protein CASRQGIGTEAFF.